The 31 T cell receptor beta chains listed next were all sequenced from one sample in a study of beta chain features in type 1 diabetes (dated by TCRdb to 2017 to 2018). Library generation was performed with the immunoSEQ multiplex PCR assay. All of the isolated RNA was reverse transcribed with the High Capacity cDNA Reverse Transcription Kit, so expressed TCRB transcripts were sequenced. TCRdb retrieved this table from immuneACCESS and kept in-frame rearrangements only. Not all clones are present; in checked studies, unresolved V genes account for under half, and no reason is known for the remainder. For this sample there are about 320,000 clones; around 15% appear just once. Together, the top ten hold 5.5% to 7.5% of the sample. Material for sequencing was central memory CD4+ T cells from blood. The receptors derive from a man aged 30 to 45 in good health.

Only a few counts were recorded for this clone. The chain combines TRBV10-1 with TRBJ2-1, with 15 bases matching TRBD2. CDR1 and CDR2 from the germline V gene are WNHNN and SYGVQD (reference sequence). This CDR3 has 16 amino acids. V was clipped by 3 bases and J by 9 bases; unmatched bases: 6. CDR3 nucleotides: TGCGCCAGCAGTGAAGGACTAGCGGGGGGGCAGCGTGAGCAGTTCTTC. Its protein product is CASSEGLAGGQREQFF.

There are a few counts of this clone. The V gene is TRBV2, the J gene TRBJ1-2; the D gene is possibly TRBD1 (6 bases). From germline, CDR1 is SNHLY and CDR2 FYNNEI. The CDR3 contains 12 residues. V dropped 7 bases and J dropped 7 bases, with 13 bases sitting between them. The CDR3, as DNA: TGTGCCAGCAATCTTGCAGGGGTTGGCTACACCTTC. Amino acid sequence: CASNLAGVGYTF.

This clone was found a few times. This rearrangement joins TRBV14 to TRBJ1-1; D not resolved. Between the trimmed V and J ends, which lost 2 bases and 7 bases, there was a span of 11 bases. CDR3 length equals 13 residues. Germline-derived CDR1 and CDR2 are SGHDN and FVKESK. CDR3 region: CASSQMLTGEAFF. CDR3 bases: TGTGCCAGCAGCCAAATGTTGACGGGTGAAGCTTTCTTT.

This clone has only a few counts. V is TRBV5-1 and J is TRBJ2-1; 7 bases match TRBD2. V shed 0 bases, J shed 9 bases, and the junction held 9 bases outside the gene matches. This CDR3 contains 15 residues. CDR1 and CDR2 (germline): SGHRS, YFSETQ. The CDR3 protein is CASSLAASPGGEQFF. The CDR3 DNA is TGCGCCAGCAGCTTGGCTGCATCCCCGGGGGGTGAGCAGTTCTTC.

This clone was recorded a few times. This rearrangement joins TRBV7-2 to TRBJ1-2; 7 bases agree with TRBD1. The CDR3 loop spans 15 amino acids. CDR1 SGHTA and CDR2 FQGNSA come from the germline V gene. The trim removed 5 bases at V and 0 bases at J, leaving 6 bases unmatched. Here the CDR3 DNA reads TGTGCCAGCAGCCGCGAAGGGACAGCTAACTATGGCTACACCTTC. It translates to CASSREGTANYGYTF.

The V gene is TRBV2, the J gene TRBJ1-2; D not resolved. This CDR3 contains 11 residues. Trimming removed 4 bases from V and 8 bases from J, with 8 bases in between. Germline values: CDR1 SNHLY, CDR2 FYNNEI. This CDR3 reads CASSGLNGYTF. Here the CDR3 DNA reads TGTGCCAGCAGTGGCCTTAACGGCTACACCTTC.

As for this clone: The sample contains more than one DNA sequence encoding this CDR3. The CDR3 DNA follows: TGTGCCAGCAGCTTGGCTGGGGGCAATCAGCCCCAGCATTTT. Protein sequence: CASSLAGGNQPQHF. The genes are TRBV7-2 and TRBJ1-5; D remains unclear. CDR3 size: 14 residues. Between the trimmed V and J ends, which lost 3 bases and 2 bases, there was a span of 8 bases. The germline CDR1 and CDR2 sequences are SGHTA and FQGNSA.

V is TRBV7-8 and J is TRBJ1-5, with D unresolved. V was shortened by 1 base and J by 3 bases, with 4 bases between the two germline ends. Germline values: CDR1 SGHVS, CDR2 FQNEAQ. This CDR3 contains 13 residues. The CDR3 loop is CASSLGINQPQHF. The CDR3 coding sequence is TGTGCCAGCAGCTTAGGCATCAATCAGCCCCAGCATTTT.

This clone was detected many times. Additional DNA sequences in this sample encode the identical CDR3. J is TRBJ1-1 and V is TRBV7-2; 8 bases map to TRBD1. Germline trimming cut 1 base from V and 1 base from J; bases unmatched to any gene: 2. The CDR3 is 15 residues long. Germline V gives CDR1 SGHTA, CDR2 FQGNSA. CDR3 sequence: CASSLGDRRNTEAFF. CDR3 DNA sequence: TGTGCCAGCAGCTTAGGGGACAGGCGGAACACTGAAGCTTTCTTT. Looking up the rest from reference TRBV7-2 and TRBJ1-1 gives the full variable domain: GAGVSQSPSNKVTEKGKDVELRCDPISGHTALYWYRQSLGQGLEFLIYFQGNSAPDKSGLPSDRFSAERTGGSVSTLTIQRTQQEDSAVYLCASSLGDRRNTEAFFGQGTRLTVV.

The chain has TRBV10-3 and TRBJ2-3; 8 bases map to TRBD2. The germline gives CDR1 ENHRY, CDR2 SYGVKD. The trim removed 5 bases at V and 1 base at J, leaving 2 bases unmatched. The CDR3 sequence is 14 residues long. The CDR3 DNA follows: TGTGCCATCAGTAGCGGGAGAGGCACAGATACGCAGTATTTT. Translation gives CAISSGRGTDTQYF.

This clone appeared many times. CDR3 sequence (DNA): TGTGCCATCAGTGAGGGCGGGAGGATGAATGAGCAGTTCTTC. Translation: CAISEGGRMNEQFF. This chain connects TRBV10-3 to TRBJ2-1, with 8 bases lining up with TRBD2. V dropped 2 bases and J dropped 7; count of bases not matched to a gene: 4. Germline V CDR1 and CDR2: ENHRY, SYGVKD. This CDR3 comprises 14 residues.

The chain carries TRBV7-6 and TRBJ2-5, with a tentative D call TRBD1 (6 bases). V was clipped by 1 base and J by 1 base, with 7 bases between them. This CDR3 region has 14 residues. Germline V gives CDR1 SGHVS, CDR2 FNYEAQ. For the CDR3, the DNA is TGTGCCAGCAGCTTAGAACAGGGCCAAGAGACCCAGTACTTC. This gives the protein CASSLEQGQETQYF.

The CDR3 reads CAWSVQGNPYGYTF. The CDR3 coding sequence is TGTGCCTGGAGTGTACAGGGGAACCCCTATGGCTACACCTTC. The V and J genes are TRBV30 and TRBJ1-2, with TRBD1 matching 7 bases. After removal of 0 bases from V and 4 bases from J, the junction contained 5 bases not matched to a gene. Germline loops: CDR1 GTSNPN, CDR2 SVGIG (reference sequence). The CDR3 is 14 residues long.

This clone appeared a few times. V and J are TRBV7-2 and TRBJ1-2, with 11 bases matching TRBD1. The germline V gene has CDR1 SGHTA and CDR2 FQGNSA. The CDR3 length is 15 residues. V lost 5 bases to trimming and J lost 5 bases; unmatched junction nucleotides: 7. CDR3 amino acids: CASSVGTGGFYGYTF. The DNA of the CDR3 is TGTGCCAGCAGCGTAGGGACAGGGGGTTTTTATGGCTACACCTTC.

J is TRBJ2-3 and V is TRBV9; D is unclear. Per the germline V gene, CDR1 is SGDLS and CDR2 is YYNGEE. This CDR3 comprises 11 residues. Trimming pared 2 bases from V and 6 bases from J, leaving 4 bases between. Written as DNA, the CDR3 is TGTGCCAGCAGCGTGGACGATACGCAGTATTTT. Amino acid sequence: CASSVDDTQYF.

This clone has just a few counts. One end of the junction does not line up with germline, which may come from a read error. The CDR3, as DNA: TGTGCTAGCAGCTTAGAAACAGGGACCGGGGAGCTGTTTTTT. It translates to CASSLETGTGELFF. The V and J genes are TRBV7-7 and TRBJ2-2; a weak D match, TRBD1 (6 bases). The CDR3 is made up of 14 amino acids. Germline CDR1 is SSHAT and CDR2 is FNYEAQ (reference sequence).

The rearrangement uses TRBV15 and TRBJ2-7, with D possibly matching TRBD1 (6 bases). V lost 1 base to trimming and J lost 3 bases, with 13 bases between them. This CDR3 has 15 residues. The germline V gene has CDR1 LNHNV and CDR2 YYDKDF (reference sequence). The CDR3 DNA reads as TGTGCCACCAGCAGAGTAAGTGGACAGTTCTACGAGCAGTACTTC. It codes for CATSRVSGQFYEQYF.

The rearrangement joins TRBV11-2 to TRBJ2-2, with D hard to call. The CDR3 runs to 14 residues. Trimming removed 1 base from V and 1 base from J, with 4 bases in between. Germline lookup yields CDR1 SGHAT and CDR2 FQNNGV. The CDR3 is CASSLGQNTGELFF. The CDR3 region has the DNA TGTGCCAGCAGCTTAGGACAGAACACCGGGGAGCTGTTTTTT.

This clone turned up a few times. The CDR3, as DNA: TGTGCCAGCAGCTTGGGCAGGGGAGACACTGAAGCTTTCTTT. As protein: CASSLGRGDTEAFF. The chain carries TRBV5-4 and TRBJ1-1, with D tentatively TRBD1 (6 bases). Trimming pared 0 bases from V and 3 bases from J, leaving 9 bases between. CDR1 is SGHNT and CDR2 is YYREEE in the germline V gene (reference sequence). CDR3 length equals 14 residues.

The chain carries TRBV6-6 and TRBJ1-1; D is uncertain. CDR1 is MNHNY and CDR2 is SVGAGI in the germline V gene (reference sequence). V was cut by 7 bases and J by 1 base, with 10 bases left in between. This CDR3 spans 13 amino acids. CDR3 sequence: CASIPDSNTEAFF. The CDR3 nucleotides are TGTGCCAGCATCCCGGATTCGAACACTGAAGCTTTCTTT.

This clone was seen a handful of times. The CDR3 spells CASSQPPPLSGELFF. The DNA for the CDR3 is TGCGCCAGCAGCCAGCCACCCCCCCTCTCCGGGGAGCTGTTTTTT. The chain couples TRBV4-3 to TRBJ2-2; D gene ambiguous. Germline V gene sequence: CDR1 LGHNA, CDR2 YSLEER. CDR3 length equals 15 residues. The V gene lost 3 bases and the J gene lost 6 bases, with 14 bases spanning the gap.

This clone came up a few times. The sample carries other DNA sequences with the same CDR3. This chain uses TRBV15 with TRBJ2-1; perhaps TRBD2 as D (6 bases). There are 14 residues in the CDR3. The ends were cut back, 0 bases at V and 7 bases at J, with 10 bases in the middle. Germline CDR1 LNHNV, CDR2 YYDKDF (reference sequence). The CDR3 DNA sequence: TGTGCCACCAGCAGAGATGGGGGGAATAATGAGCAGTTCTTC. As protein: CATSRDGGNNEQFF.

This clone has a handful of counts. V is TRBV2 and J is TRBJ2-5; 7 bases line up with TRBD2. V lost 8 bases and J lost 4; bases outside the gene matches: 7. The length of the CDR3 is 13 residues. Germline values: CDR1 SNHLY, CDR2 FYNNEI. The chain's CDR3 is CASSRDYGETQYF. The CDR3 region has the DNA TGTGCCAGCTCGAGGGACTACGGAGAGACCCAGTACTTC.

The rearrangement joins TRBV5-6 to TRBJ1-5; TRBD1 aligns across 10 bases. Germline assignment: CDR1 SGHDT and CDR2 YYEEEE. V was pared by 1 base and J by 0 bases, with 1 base of the junction left unmatched. The CDR3 sequence is 16 residues long. In DNA, the CDR3 is TGTGCCAGCAGCTTGAGGACAGGGGGTAGCAATCAGCCCCAGCATTTT. Translation gives CASSLRTGGSNQPQHF.

Concerning this clone: At the DNA level, this CDR3 is encoded by other sequences in the same sample as well. V gene TRBV5-1 combines with J gene TRBJ1-2; maybe TRBD1 (5 bases). Germline CDR1 reads SGHRS; CDR2 reads YFSETQ. The CDR3 is 12 amino acids. Trimming removed 4 bases from V and 3 bases from J, with 7 bases in between. CDR3 in DNA: TGCGCCAGCAGCCAACAGGACTATGGCTACACCTTC. It is translated as CASSQQDYGYTF.

In this sample, this clone turned up a few times. The chain is built from TRBV10-3 and TRBJ1-1; D might be TRBD1 (5 bases). CDR3 length: 13 amino acids. Germline V gene data show CDR1 as ENHRY and CDR2 as SYGVKD. V lost 2 bases to trimming and J lost 1 base, with 5 bases between them. CDR3 sequence reads: CAISEGTNTEAFF. In DNA form, the CDR3 reads TGTGCCATCAGTGAGGGGACGAACACTGAAGCTTTCTTT.

There are a few counts of this clone. CDR3: CASRTTRQGAYEQYV. The CDR3 nucleotides are TGTGCCAGCCGAACCACCAGGCAGGGGGCTTACGAGCAGTACGTC. The gene calls are TRBV6-5 and TRBJ2-7; the match to TRBD1 covers 8 bases. The V gene end was trimmed by 8 bases and the J gene end by 4 bases; junction bases not matched to a gene: 13. This CDR3 has 15 amino acids. Germline V gene data show CDR1 as MNHEY and CDR2 as SVGAGI.

The V call is TRBV6-6, the J call TRBJ2-5, with unresolved D. Per germline, CDR1 MNHNY and CDR2 SVGAGI (reference sequence). V was trimmed by 2 bases and J by 2 bases, leaving 12 bases between them. CDR3 length: 15 amino acids. This chain's CDR3 is CASSYEAGSQETQYF. CDR3 DNA: TGTGCCAGCAGTTACGAGGCAGGCTCACAAGAGACCCAGTACTTC.

The gene calls are TRBV19 and TRBJ1-5, with D perhaps TRBD1 (5 bases). Germline V gene lookup returns CDR1 LNHDA and CDR2 SQIVND (reference sequence). The V end was cut by 6 bases, the J end by 4 bases, with 16 bases between. This CDR3 has 15 residues. CDR3 amino acids: CASSRGPFPNQPQHF. The CDR3 DNA reads as TGTGCCAGTAGCCGGGGACCTTTCCCAAATCAGCCCCAGCATTTT.

The table lists this clone with many counts. The chain uses TRBV10-3 and TRBJ2-3; D gene uncertain. The length of the CDR3 is 11 residues. From germline, CDR1 is ENHRY and CDR2 SYGVKD. Trimming pared 4 bases from V and 6 bases from J, leaving 5 bases between. CDR3 in amino acids: CAISVKDTQYF. The CDR3 nucleotides read TGTGCCATCAGTGTGAAGGATACGCAGTATTTT.

The V call is TRBV30, the J call TRBJ1-5; maybe TRBD1 (5 bases). The CDR3 is 14 amino acids. V was clipped by 0 bases and J by 4 bases, with 10 bases between them. CDR1 is GTSNPN and CDR2 is SVGIG in the germline V gene (reference sequence). The CDR3 here is CAWSVRDGNQPQHF. CDR3 coding DNA: TGTGCCTGGAGTGTACGGGACGGAAATCAGCCCCAGCATTTT.